Listed here is a single T cell receptor beta chain. The data are from a study of OX40 agonist ivuxolimab in advanced cancers. This CDR3 region has 14 residues. The V gene lost 0 bases and the J gene lost 8 bases, with 13 bases spanning the gap. CDR1 and CDR2 from the germline V gene are LGHNA and YSLEER. The method was immunoSEQ multiplex PCR; TCRdb's version includes in-frame clones alone and lacks a portion of them. This sample has over 50,000 clones, with under 90% found just once. V is TRBV4-3 and J is TRBJ1-2; D gene unclear. This TCR was sampled from an adult with an advanced solid tumor such as melanoma, head and neck, liver or kidney cancer. Sequences were derived from CD4+ or CD8+ T cells sorted from blood, sampled in a trial of the OX40 agonist ivuxolimab. The chain's CDR3 is CASSQDRTQRGYTF. The CDR3 DNA reads as TGCGCCAGCAGCCAAGATCGAACTCAACGGGGCTACACCTTC.